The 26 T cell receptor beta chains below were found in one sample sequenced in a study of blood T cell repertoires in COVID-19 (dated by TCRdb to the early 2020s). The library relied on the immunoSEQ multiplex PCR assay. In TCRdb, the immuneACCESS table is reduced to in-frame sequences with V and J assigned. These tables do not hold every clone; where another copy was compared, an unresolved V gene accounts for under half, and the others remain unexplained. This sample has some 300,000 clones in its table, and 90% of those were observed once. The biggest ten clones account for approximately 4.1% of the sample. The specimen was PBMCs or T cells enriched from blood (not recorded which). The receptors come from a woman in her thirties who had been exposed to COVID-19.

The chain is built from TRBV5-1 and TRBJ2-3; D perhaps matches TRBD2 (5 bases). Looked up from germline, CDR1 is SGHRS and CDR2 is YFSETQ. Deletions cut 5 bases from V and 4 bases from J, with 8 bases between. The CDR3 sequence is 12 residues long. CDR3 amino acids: CASSSEADTQYF. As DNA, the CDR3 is TGCGCCAGCAGTTCGGAGGCAGATACGCAGTATTTT.

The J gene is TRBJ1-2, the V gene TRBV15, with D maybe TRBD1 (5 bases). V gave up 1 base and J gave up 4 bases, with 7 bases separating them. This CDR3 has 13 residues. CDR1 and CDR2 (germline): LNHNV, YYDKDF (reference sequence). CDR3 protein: CATSRGGLYGYTF. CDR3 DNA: TGTGCCACCAGCAGAGGGGGCCTCTATGGCTACACCTTC.

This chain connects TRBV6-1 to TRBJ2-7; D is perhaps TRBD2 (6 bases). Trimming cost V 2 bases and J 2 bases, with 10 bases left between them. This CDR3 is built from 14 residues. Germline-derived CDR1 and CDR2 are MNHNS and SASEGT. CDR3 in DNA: TGTGCCAGCAGTGAATTGTGGACTACCTACGAGCAGTACTTC. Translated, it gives CASSELWTTYEQYF.

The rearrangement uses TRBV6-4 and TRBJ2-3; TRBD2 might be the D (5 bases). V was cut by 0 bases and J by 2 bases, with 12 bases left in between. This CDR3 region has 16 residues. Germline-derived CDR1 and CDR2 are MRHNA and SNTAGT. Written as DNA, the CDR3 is TGTGCCAGCAGTGACTCGGCACGGGGTGACACAGATACGCAGTATTTT. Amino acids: CASSDSARGDTDTQYF.

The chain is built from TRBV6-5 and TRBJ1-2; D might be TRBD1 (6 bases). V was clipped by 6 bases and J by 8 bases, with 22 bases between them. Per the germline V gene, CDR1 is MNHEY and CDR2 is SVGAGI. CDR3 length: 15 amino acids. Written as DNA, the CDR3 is TGTGCCAGCAGCTTCCGGGACACCGCTGCTCTGGGCTACACCTTC. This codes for CASSFRDTAALGYTF.

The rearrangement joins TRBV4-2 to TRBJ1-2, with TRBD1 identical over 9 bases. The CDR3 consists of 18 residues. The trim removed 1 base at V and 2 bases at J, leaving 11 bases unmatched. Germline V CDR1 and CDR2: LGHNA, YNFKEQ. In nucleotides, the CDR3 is TGTGCCAGCAGCCAAGCAGGAGGGACAGGGCTCTTAAACTATGGCTACACCTTC. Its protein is CASSQAGGTGLLNYGYTF.

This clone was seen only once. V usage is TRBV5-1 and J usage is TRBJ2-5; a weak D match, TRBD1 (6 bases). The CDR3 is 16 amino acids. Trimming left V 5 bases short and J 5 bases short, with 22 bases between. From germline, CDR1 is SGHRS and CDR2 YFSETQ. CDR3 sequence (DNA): TGCGCCAGCAGACCTGGGGGCAGGGGCACGGGGGAGACCCAGTACTTC. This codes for CASRPGGRGTGETQYF.

For the CDR3, the DNA is TGTGCAAGTCGCCTTTTTGGCTACACCTTC. Amino acid sequence: CASRLFGYTF. V usage is TRBV12-2 and J usage is TRBJ1-2. TRBV12-2 is tagged as a pseudogene. This CDR3 is 10 amino acids long.

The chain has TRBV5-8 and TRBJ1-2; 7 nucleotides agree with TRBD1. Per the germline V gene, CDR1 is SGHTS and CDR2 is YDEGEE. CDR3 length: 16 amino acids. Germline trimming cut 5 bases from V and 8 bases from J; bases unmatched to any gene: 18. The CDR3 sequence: CASSRGLTTGVGGYTF. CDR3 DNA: TGTGCCAGCAGTCGCGGGTTAACAACAGGGGTAGGAGGCTACACCTTC.

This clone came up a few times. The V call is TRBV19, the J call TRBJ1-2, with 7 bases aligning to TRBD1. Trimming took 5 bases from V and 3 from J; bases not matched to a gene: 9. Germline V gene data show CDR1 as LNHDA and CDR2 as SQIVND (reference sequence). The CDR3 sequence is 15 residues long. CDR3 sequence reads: CASSRYTRGDYGYTF. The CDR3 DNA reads TGTGCCAGTAGTCGGTACACCAGGGGGGACTATGGCTACACCTTC.

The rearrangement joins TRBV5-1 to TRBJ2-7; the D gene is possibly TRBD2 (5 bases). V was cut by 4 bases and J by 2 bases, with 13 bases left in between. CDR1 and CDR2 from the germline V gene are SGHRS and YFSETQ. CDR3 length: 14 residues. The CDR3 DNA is TGCGCCAGCAGCCGTAGGACTGAAGCCTACGAGCAGTACTTC. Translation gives CASSRRTEAYEQYF.

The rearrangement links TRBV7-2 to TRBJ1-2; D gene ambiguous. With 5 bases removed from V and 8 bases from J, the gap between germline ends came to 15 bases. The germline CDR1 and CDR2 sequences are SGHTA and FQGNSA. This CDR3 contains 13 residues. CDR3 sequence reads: CASSPGRGNGYTF. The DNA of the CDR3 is TGTGCCAGCAGCCCCGGTCGGGGTAACGGCTACACCTTC.

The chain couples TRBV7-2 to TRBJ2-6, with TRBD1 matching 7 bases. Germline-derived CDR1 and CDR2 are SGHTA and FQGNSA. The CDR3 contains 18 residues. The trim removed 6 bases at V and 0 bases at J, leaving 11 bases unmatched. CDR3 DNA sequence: TGTGCCAGCAGATCCCCCGGGACAGCAAGCTCTGGGGCCAACGTCCTGACTTTC. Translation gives CASRSPGTASSGANVLTF.

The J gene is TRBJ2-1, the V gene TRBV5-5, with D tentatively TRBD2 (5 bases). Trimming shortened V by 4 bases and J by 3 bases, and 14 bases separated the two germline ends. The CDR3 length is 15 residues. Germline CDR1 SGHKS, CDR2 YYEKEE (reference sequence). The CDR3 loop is CASSLEGWGYNEQFF. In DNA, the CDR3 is TGTGCCAGCAGCCTAGAGGGATGGGGCTACAATGAGCAGTTCTTC.

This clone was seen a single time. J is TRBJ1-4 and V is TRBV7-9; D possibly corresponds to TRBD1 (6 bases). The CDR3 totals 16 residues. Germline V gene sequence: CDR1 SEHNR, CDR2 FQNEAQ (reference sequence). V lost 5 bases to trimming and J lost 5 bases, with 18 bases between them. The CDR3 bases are TGTGCCAGCAGCCGCAGCAACAGGGAACCAAATGAAAAACTGTTTTTT. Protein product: CASSRSNREPNEKLFF.

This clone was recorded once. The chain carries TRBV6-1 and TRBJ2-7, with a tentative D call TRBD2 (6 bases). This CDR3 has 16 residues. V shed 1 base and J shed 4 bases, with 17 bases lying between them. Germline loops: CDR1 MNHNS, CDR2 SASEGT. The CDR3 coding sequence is TGTGCCAGCAGTGAAGGGAGGGCAGGGCCCCAATACGAGCAGTACTTC. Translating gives CASSEGRAGPQYEQYF.

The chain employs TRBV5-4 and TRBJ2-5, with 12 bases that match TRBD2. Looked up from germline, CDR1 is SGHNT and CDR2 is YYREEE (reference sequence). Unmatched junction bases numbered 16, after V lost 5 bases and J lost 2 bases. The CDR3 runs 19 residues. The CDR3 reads CASSFGLAGLQHNQETQYF. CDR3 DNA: TGTGCCAGCAGTTTTGGACTAGCGGGGCTACAGCACAATCAAGAGACCCAGTACTTC.

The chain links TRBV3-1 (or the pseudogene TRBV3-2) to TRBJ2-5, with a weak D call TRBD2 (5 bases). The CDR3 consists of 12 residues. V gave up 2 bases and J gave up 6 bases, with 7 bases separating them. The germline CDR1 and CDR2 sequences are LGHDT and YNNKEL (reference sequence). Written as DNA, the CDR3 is TGTGCCAGCAGCCAAACGGGAAAGACCCAGTACTTC. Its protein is CASSQTGKTQYF.

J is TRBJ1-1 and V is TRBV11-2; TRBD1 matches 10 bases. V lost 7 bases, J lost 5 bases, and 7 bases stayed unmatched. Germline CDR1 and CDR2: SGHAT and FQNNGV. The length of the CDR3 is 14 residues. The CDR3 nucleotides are TGTGCCAGCACCAAGGGACAGGGGTGGACTGAAGCTTTCTTT. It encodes CASTKGQGWTEAFF.

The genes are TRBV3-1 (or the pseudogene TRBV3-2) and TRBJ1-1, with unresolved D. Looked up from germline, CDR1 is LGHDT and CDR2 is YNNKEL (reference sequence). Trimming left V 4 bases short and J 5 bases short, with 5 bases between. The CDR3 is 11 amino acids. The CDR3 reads CASSRLTEAFF. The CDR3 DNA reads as TGTGCCAGCAGCCGGCTGACTGAAGCTTTCTTT.

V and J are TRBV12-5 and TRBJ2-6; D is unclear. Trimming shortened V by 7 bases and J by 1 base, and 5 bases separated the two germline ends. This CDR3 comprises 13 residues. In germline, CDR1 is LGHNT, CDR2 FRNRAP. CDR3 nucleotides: TGTGCTAGTGCTCCTTCTGGGGCCAACGTCCTGACTTTC. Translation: CASAPSGANVLTF. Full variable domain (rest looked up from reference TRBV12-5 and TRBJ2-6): DARVTQTPRHKVTEMGQEVTMRCQPILGHNTVFWYRQTMMQGLELLAYFRNRAPLDDSGMPKDRFSAEMPDATLATLKIQPSEPRDSAVYFCASAPSGANVLTFGAGSRLTVL.

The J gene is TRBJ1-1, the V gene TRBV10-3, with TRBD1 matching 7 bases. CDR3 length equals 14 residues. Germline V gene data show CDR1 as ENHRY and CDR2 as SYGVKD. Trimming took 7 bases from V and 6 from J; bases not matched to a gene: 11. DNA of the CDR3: TGTGCCATCACCCCGACAGGGATAATTGCTGAAGCTTTCTTT. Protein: CAITPTGIIAEAFF.

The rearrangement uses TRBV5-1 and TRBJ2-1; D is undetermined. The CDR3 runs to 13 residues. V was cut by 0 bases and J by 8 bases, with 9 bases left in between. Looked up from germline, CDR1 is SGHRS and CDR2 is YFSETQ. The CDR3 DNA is TGCGCCAGCAGCTTGGTTGCCTCGGATGAGCAGTTCTTC. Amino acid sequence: CASSLVASDEQFF.

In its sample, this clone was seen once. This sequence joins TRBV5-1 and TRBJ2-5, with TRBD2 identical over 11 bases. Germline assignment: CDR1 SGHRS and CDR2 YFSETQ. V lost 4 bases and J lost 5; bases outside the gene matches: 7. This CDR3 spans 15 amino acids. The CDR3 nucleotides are TGCGCCAGCAGCACGGGACTAGCGGTGATCGAGACCCAGTACTTC. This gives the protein CASSTGLAVIETQYF.

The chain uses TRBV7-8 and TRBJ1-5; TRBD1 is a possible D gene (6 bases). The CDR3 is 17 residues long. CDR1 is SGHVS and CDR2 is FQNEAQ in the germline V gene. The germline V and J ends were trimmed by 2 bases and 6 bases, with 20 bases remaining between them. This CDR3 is CASSLSPGVGSGQPQHF. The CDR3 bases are TGTGCCAGCAGCTTATCCCCAGGGGTGGGCAGCGGTCAGCCCCAGCATTTT.

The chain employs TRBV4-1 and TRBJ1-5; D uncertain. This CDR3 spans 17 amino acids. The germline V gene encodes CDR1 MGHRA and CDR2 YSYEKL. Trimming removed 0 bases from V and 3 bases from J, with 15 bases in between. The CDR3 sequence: CASSQEGVARPNQPQHF. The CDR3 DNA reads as TGCGCCAGCAGCCAAGAGGGAGTCGCGAGGCCCAATCAGCCCCAGCATTTT.